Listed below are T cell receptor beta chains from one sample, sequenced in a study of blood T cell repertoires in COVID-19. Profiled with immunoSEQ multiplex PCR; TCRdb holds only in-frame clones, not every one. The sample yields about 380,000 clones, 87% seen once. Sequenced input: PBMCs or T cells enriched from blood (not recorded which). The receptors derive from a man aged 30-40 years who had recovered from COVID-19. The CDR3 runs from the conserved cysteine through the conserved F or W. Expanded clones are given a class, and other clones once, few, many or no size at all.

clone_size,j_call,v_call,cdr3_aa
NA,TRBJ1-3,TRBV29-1,CSVAHSSNSGNTIYF
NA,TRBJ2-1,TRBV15,CATSRDIKRAGGYEQFF
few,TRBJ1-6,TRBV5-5,CASSLTGVPANSPLHF
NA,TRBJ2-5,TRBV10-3,CAISIGGREETQYF
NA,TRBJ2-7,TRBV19,CASSIDAKYEQYF
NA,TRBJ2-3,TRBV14,CASSQGGLVTDTQYF
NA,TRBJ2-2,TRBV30,CAWSLDYRGLTGELFF
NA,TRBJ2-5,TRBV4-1,CASSYSTGGIQETQYF
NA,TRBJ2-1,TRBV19,CASSGQTGGRGSYNEQFF
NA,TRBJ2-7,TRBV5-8,CASSLVGGRTYSYEQYF
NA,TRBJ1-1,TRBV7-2,CASSFQGARNTEAFF
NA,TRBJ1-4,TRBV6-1,CASSEEPSTGGFRFF
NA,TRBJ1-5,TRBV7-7,CAMTGTGGRGNQPQHF
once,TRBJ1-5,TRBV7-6,CASSEGGQGQPQHF
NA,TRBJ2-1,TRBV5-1,CASLTSDRRALMESNEQFF
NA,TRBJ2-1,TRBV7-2,CASSSGSPSYNEQFF
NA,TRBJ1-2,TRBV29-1,CSVEVPQIHGYTF
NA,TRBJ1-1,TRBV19,CASTPQAAGLLNTEAFF
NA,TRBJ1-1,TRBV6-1,CASSDVGRYPSGEAFF
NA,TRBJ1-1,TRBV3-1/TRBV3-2,CATTDNKGTEAFF
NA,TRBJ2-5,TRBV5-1,CASSFRSGGPETQYF
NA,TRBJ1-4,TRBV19,CASEGRDEKLFF
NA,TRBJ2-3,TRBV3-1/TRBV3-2,CASSQGLAGVTSTDTQYF
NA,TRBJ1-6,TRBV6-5,CASNYIRSSYNSPLHF
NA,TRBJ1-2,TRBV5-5,CASSLSNYGYTF
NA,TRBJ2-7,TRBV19,CASSNEGSSYEQYF
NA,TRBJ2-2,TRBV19,CASTTGGMTGELFF
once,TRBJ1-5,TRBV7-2,CASSPGVGQPQHF
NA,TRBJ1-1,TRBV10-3,CAISESAGGDEAFF
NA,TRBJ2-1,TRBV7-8,CASSPRTGDYNEQFF
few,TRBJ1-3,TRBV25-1,CASSGNTIYF
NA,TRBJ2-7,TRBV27,CASSGLKGAVLEQYF
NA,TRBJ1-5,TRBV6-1,CASSEGATNQPQHF
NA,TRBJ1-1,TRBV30,CAWSFTGIRGNTEAFF
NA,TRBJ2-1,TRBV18,CASSRSTYYNEQFF
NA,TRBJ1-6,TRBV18,CASSPYGDNSPLHF
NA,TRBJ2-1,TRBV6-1,CASSDVYYNEQFF
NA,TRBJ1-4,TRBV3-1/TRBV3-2,CASSRTGGLEKLFF
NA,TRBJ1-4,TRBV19,CASSISQENEKLFF
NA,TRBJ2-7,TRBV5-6,CASSLRPGSGEQYF
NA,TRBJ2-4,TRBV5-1,CASLDRAWVSLAKNIQYF
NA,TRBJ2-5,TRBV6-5,CASSNRDTRQETQYF
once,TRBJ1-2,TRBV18,CASSEGSYGYTF